Below, 13 T cell receptor beta chains from the same sample are listed, as sequenced in a study of T cells in Graves' hyperthyroidism and ophthalmopathy. There were TCR beta CDR3 regions amplified from RNA transcripts. When the TCR CDR3 underwent first-round RT-PCR, the HTBI primer set was used. TCRdb used MiXCR to reprocess the multiplex PCR reads, holding one entry per CDR3 protein. The sample contains about 480,000 distinct CDR3 sequences, under 15% of which appear only once. Sequencing input: blood. The receptors shown here come from a woman under 30 with Graves' hyperthyroidism.

This clonotype has a count of ten or more. V and J are TRBV12-3 or TRBV12-4 and TRBJ2-7; no clear D gene. This CDR3 is 16 amino acids long. V lost 2 bases to trimming and J lost 5 bases, with 19 bases between them. CDR3 sequence: CASSLLLAWPTHEQYV. DNA of the CDR3: TGTGCCAGCAGTTTACTACTCGCTTGGCCTACCCACGAGCAGTACGTC.

As for this clonotype: A junction end diverges from the germline sequence, so it may reflect a read error. CDR3 sequence (DNA): TGCGCCAGCAGCCCAAGCCCCAGTCAAGCTAACTATGGCTACACCTTC. As protein: CASSPSPSQANYGYTF. The rearrangement uses TRBV7-9 and TRBJ1-2; no clear D gene. Germline CDR1 reads SEHNR; CDR2 reads FQNEAQ (reference sequence). This CDR3 contains 16 residues.

This clonotype was counted at least ten times. This chain joins TRBV12-3 or TRBV12-4 and TRBJ2-3; D unresolved. This CDR3 contains 13 residues. The V end lost 8 bases, the J end lost 2 bases, and 11 bases lay between the germline ends. The CDR3 DNA follows: TGTGCCAGCCGCCCGAGAACCACAGATACGCAGTATTTT. Residues: CASRPRTTDTQYF.

This clonotype was observed a few times. The chain employs TRBV24-1 and TRBJ2-3; TRBD2 matches 11 bases. The ends lost 4 bases at V and 3 bases at J; junction bases unmatched: 2. This CDR3 has 15 residues. From germline, CDR1 is KGHDR and CDR2 SFDVKD. The CDR3 sequence: CATSEPSGRTDTQYF. CDR3 nucleotide sequence: TGTGCCACCAGTGAGCCTAGCGGGAGGACAGATACGCAGTATTTT.

This clonotype was detected many times. The chain combines TRBV6-1 with TRBJ2-7; D possibly matches TRBD1 or TRBD2 (5 bases each). This CDR3 spans 14 amino acids. V dropped 6 bases and J dropped 1 base, with 13 bases sitting between them. The V gene's germline CDR1 is MNHNS and CDR2 SASEGT. The CDR3 DNA reads as TGTGCCAGCAGCAATGGAGAGGGGTCCTACGAGCAGTACTTC. This codes for CASSNGEGSYEQYF.

This clonotype was counted ten times or more. The chain links TRBV30 to TRBJ1-2; D gene unclear. Germline CDR1 is GTSNPN and CDR2 is SVGIG (reference sequence). The CDR3 extends over 12 amino acids. With 1 base removed from V and 2 bases from J, the gap between germline ends came to 5 bases. CDR3: CAWSGQNYGYTF. Written as DNA, the CDR3 is TGTGCCTGGAGTGGGCAGAACTATGGCTACACCTTC.

This clonotype has a handful of counts. J is TRBJ1-2 and V is TRBV5-4; TRBD1 matches 7 bases. This CDR3 is built from 17 residues. Germline-derived CDR1 and CDR2 are SGHNT and YYREEE (reference sequence). The J segment lost 1 base and the V segment lost 9 bases, leaving 18 bases of the junction unmatched. The CDR3 DNA reads as TGTGCCATTCCCGGAACCCCCGGGACAGCTTTTAACTATGGCTACACCTTC. Residues: CAIPGTPGTAFNYGYTF.

This clonotype was observed many times. The chain combines TRBV12-3 or TRBV12-4 with TRBJ2-7, with no clear D. V lost 8 bases, J lost 7 bases, and 12 bases lay in between. The CDR3 has 11 residues. Here the CDR3 DNA reads TGTGCCAGCTCTTCCCTTGGGGAGCAGTACTTC. Translating gives CASSSLGEQYF.

The sample holds many counts of this clonotype. The chain combines TRBV30 with TRBJ2-1, with D perhaps TRBD2 (5 bases). Germline V gene sequence: CDR1 GTSNPN, CDR2 SVGIG (reference sequence). Trimming stripped 2 bases from V and 12 bases from J, with 14 bases between. The CDR3 is 12 residues long. CDR3 sequence (DNA): TGTGCCTGGAGTAGGGAGACTGGCAGGCAGTTCTTC. It is translated as CAWSRETGRQFF.

This clonotype turned up a few times. The V call is TRBV6-1, the J call TRBJ1-2, with no clear D. V was cut by 8 bases and J by 2 bases, with 9 bases left in between. The germline CDR1 and CDR2 sequences are MNHNS and SASEGT. The CDR3 extends over 12 amino acids. Here the CDR3 reads CASVDTNYGYTF. DNA for the CDR3: TGTGCCAGCGTAGACACCAACTATGGCTACACCTTC.

The chain carries TRBV2 and TRBJ2-1; possible D gene TRBD2, 5 bases. V lost 6 bases and J 7 bases, leaving 16 bases between the germline ends. The V gene's germline CDR1 is SNHLY and CDR2 FYNNEI. The CDR3 extends over 14 amino acids. The CDR3 sequence is CASSHPLERNEQFF. CDR3 nucleotide sequence: TGTGCCAGCAGCCACCCACTAGAGAGAAATGAGCAGTTCTTC.

This clonotype was recorded many times. The J gene is TRBJ2-5, the V gene TRBV20-1; 8 nucleotides line up with TRBD2. The CDR3 runs to 15 residues. Trimming took 5 bases from V and 4 from J; bases not matched to a gene: 12. Germline CDR1 and CDR2: DFQATT and SNEGSKA (reference sequence). CDR3 nucleotides: TGCAGTGCTCCCCGGGCGGGAGGTGGTGTAGAGACCCAGTACTTC. It yields the protein CSAPRAGGGVETQYF.

This clonotype appeared many times. This rearrangement joins TRBV20-1 to TRBJ2-7, with unresolved D. V lost 3 bases, J lost 0 bases, and 15 bases lay in between. Germline CDR1 and CDR2: DFQATT and SNEGSKA (reference sequence). The CDR3 contains 15 residues. For the CDR3, the DNA is TGCAGTGCTAGGGAATCCTACATCGCCTCCTACGAGCAGTACTTC. It is translated as CSARESYIASYEQYF.